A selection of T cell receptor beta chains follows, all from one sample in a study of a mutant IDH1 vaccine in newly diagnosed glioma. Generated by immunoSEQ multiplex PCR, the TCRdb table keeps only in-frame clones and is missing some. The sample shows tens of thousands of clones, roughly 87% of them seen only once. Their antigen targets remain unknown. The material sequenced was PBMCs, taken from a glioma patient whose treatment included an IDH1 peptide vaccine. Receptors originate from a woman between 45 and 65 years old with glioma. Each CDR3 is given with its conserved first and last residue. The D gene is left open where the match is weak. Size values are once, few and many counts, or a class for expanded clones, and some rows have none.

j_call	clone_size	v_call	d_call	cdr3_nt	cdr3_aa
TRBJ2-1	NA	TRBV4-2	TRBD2	TGTGCCAGCTGTCCCGCTCGGACTAGCGGGGGTAGAAATGAGCAGTTCTTC	CASCPARTSGGRNEQFF
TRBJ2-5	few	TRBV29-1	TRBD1	TGCAGCGCCCGACAGGGGGTAGAGACCCAGTACTTC	CSARQGVETQYF
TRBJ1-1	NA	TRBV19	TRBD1	TGTGCCAGTACCCTACGGACAGGGGACACTGAAGCTTTCTTT	CASTLRTGDTEAFF
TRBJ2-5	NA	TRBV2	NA	TGTGCCAGCAGCCAAGGTGGAGGGGCGGGGGAGACCCAGTACTTC	CASSQGGGAGETQYF
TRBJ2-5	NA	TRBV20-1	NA	TGCAGTGCTCAGCCGGAAAAGACCCAGTACTTC	CSAQPEKTQYF
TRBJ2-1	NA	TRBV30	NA	TGTGCCTGGATGGATTACAATGAGCAGTTCTTC	CAWMDYNEQFF
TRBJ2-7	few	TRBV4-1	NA	TGCGCCAGCAGCCAAGATAGCCCCCCCGGACACACCTACGAGCAGTACTTC	CASSQDSPPGHTYEQYF
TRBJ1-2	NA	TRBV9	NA	TGTGCCAGCAGCGTAGTCCCCAGGGGTAACTATGGCTACACCTTC	CASSVVPRGNYGYTF
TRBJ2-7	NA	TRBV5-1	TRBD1	TGCGCCAGCACCCGGGACAGGGGTTTGTACGAGCAGTACTTC	CASTRDRGLYEQYF
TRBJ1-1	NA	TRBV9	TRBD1	TGTGCCAGCAGCGTAGATGGACAGGGGGAAGCTTTCTTT	CASSVDGQGEAFF
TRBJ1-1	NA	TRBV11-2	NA	TGTGCCAGCAGCCCCACAGGAGGGGGAACTGAAGCTTTCTTT	CASSPTGGGTEAFF
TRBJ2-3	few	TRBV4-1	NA	TGCGCCAGCAGCCAACCTCTTAGGGATGGGGCAGATACGCAGTATTTT	CASSQPLRDGADTQYF
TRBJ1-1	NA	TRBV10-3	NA	TGTGCCATCAGCTCAACAGGGAATACTGAAGCTTTCTTT	CAISSTGNTEAFF
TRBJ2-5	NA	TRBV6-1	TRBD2	TGTGCCAGCAGTGAAGAGCTAGCGGACCAAGAGACCCAGTACTTC	CASSEELADQETQYF
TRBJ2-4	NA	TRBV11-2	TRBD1	TGTGCCAGCAGCTTAGTCTCTCCGGGACAGGGGGCTCGGAACATTCAGTACTTC	CASSLVSPGQGARNIQYF
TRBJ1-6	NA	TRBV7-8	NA	TGTGCCAGCAGCCCCCGGAGGGGACCCACGCTCTCCTATAATTCACCCCTCCACTTT	CASSPRRGPTLSYNSPLHF
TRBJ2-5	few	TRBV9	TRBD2	TGTGCCAGCAGCCCTGGGACTAGGGAGACCCAGTACTTC	CASSPGTRETQYF
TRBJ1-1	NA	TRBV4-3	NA	TGCGCCAGCAGCCAAGATGTTCCACAGACAAACACTGAAGCTTTCTTT	CASSQDVPQTNTEAFF
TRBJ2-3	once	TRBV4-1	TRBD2	TGCGCCAGCAGCCATGGACTAGCAGAAGATACGCAGTATTTT	CASSHGLAEDTQYF
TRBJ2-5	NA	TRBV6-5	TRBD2	TGTGCCAGCAGTTTTGTGACTAGCGGGGCCCTGCAGTACTTC	CASSFVTSGALQYF
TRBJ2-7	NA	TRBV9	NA	TGTGCCAGCAGCTTTTCCGGGACACCCTCCTACGAGCAGTACTTC	CASSFSGTPSYEQYF
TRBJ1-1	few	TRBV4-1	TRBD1	TGCGCCAGCAGCCACCCGGGACAGGGGGCAGTGAGAACTGAAGCTTTCTTT	CASSHPGQGAVRTEAFF
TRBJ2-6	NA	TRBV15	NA	TGTGCCACCAGCAGGCCGGGACGGGGACTGGGAGGGGCCAACGTCCTGACTTTC	CATSRPGRGLGGANVLTF
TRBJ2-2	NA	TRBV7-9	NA	TGTGCCAGCAGCCGAGGAGGTAACACCGGGGAGCTGTTTTTT	CASSRGGNTGELFF
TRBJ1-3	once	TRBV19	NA	TGTGCCAGTAGTACAGGCGTATCTGGAAACACCATATATTTT	CASSTGVSGNTIYF
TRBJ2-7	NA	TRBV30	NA	TGTGCCTGGAGTGTATGGGCGGCGAGCTCCTACGAGCAGTACTTC	CAWSVWAASSYEQYF
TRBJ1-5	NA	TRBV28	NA	TGTGCCAGCAGTTCGACGGTGCTAGGGGAACAGCCCCAGCATTTT	CASSSTVLGEQPQHF